The clone carrying this TCR beta chain was detected only once. The record originates from a study of cytomegalovirus exposure and HLA in healthy donors. This CDR3 region has 11 residues. With 5 bases removed from V and 7 bases from J, the gap between germline ends came to 9 bases. The germline V gene has CDR1 MDHEN and CDR2 SYDVKM. The donors were part of the validation cohort of 120 subjects. That cohort was separate from the first cohort, which comprised roughly 670 subjects. Sequencing used immunoSEQ multiplex PCR; TCRdb keeps in-frame clones, though not all of them. Here the sample spans 95,000 to 120,000 clones, almost 96% being singletons.

The TCR sequence derives from a woman between 18 and 30 years old in good health and CMV-seronegative. The source material was PBMCs. This rearrangement joins TRBV28 to TRBJ2-7, with D possibly being TRBD2 (5 bases). The CDR3 sequence: CASSLTREQYF. CDR3 coding DNA: TGTGCCAGCAGTCTCACTAGGGAGCAGTACTTC. The complete variable domain, with remaining parts taken from reference TRBV28 and TRBJ2-7, reads DVKVTQSSRYLVKRTGEKVFLECVQDMDHENMFWYRQDPGLGLRLIYFSYDVKMKEKGDIPEGYSVSREKKERFSLILESASTNQTSMYLCASSLTREQYFGPGTRLTVT.